This TCR beta chain was sequenced in a study of blood T cell repertoires in COVID-19. Study overall: The United States, Italy and Spain were the sources of the acute and convalescent COVID-19 samples. T cells, B-cell-depleted T cells, or PBMCs supplied cDNA or gDNA.

Profiled with immunoSEQ multiplex PCR; TCRdb holds only in-frame clones, not every one. The profile shows some 140,000 clones, about 80% of them singletons. There are 12 residues in the CDR3. Germline V lookup: CDR1 SEHNR, CDR2 FQNEAQ (reference sequence). Trimming cost V 5 bases and J 3 bases, with 6 bases left between them. The TCR sequence derives from a woman older than 75 with acute or convalescent COVID-19. What was sequenced was peripheral blood. V and J are TRBV7-9 and TRBJ2-3; the D gene is possibly TRBD2 (5 bases). CDR3 sequence: CASSPGTDTQYF. The CDR3 nucleotides are TGTGCCAGCAGCCCGGGGACAGATACGCAGTATTTT.